Shown below are 32 T cell receptor beta chains from a single sample sequenced in a study of shared clonotypes between healthy human individuals (TCRdb year 2020). Libraries were built with the immunoSEQ multiplex PCR assay. This immuneACCESS table, as held by TCRdb, lists in-frame sequences with V and J called but not all clones. Of the missing ones, under half trace to an unresolved V gene in checked studies; the others have no known cause. The sample contains over a million clones, 65% to 75% of them found a single time. Around 1.5% of the sample goes to the ten largest clones. The sequenced sample consisted of memory CD4+ T cells sorted from blood. Sample cell subset or site, as interpreted from the label and publication: CD45RA-negative fraction. The receptor source for this set is a man aged 18 to 30 in good health.

The rearrangement uses TRBV6-1 and TRBJ1-2, with 7 bases matching TRBD1. In germline, CDR1 is MNHNS, CDR2 SASEGT. The CDR3 has 15 residues. The ends lost 3 bases at V and 6 bases at J; junction bases unmatched: 10. As DNA, the CDR3 is TGTGCCAGCAGTGACAGACAGGGAAGGTCGAATGGCTACACCTTC. As protein: CASSDRQGRSNGYTF.

V gene TRBV5-8 combines with J gene TRBJ2-5; D is ambiguous. The CDR3 runs to 11 residues. V was pared by 1 base and J by 6 bases, with 4 bases between. The V gene's germline CDR1 is SGHTS and CDR2 YDEGEE. CDR3 region: CASSLLQTQYF. In DNA, the CDR3 is TGTGCCAGCAGCTTGCTGCAGACCCAGTACTTC.

This rearrangement joins TRBV29-1 to TRBJ2-1; a weak D match, TRBD2 (7 bases). With 7 bases removed from V and 9 bases from J, the gap between germline ends came to 22 bases. The CDR3 totals 14 residues. Germline CDR1 is SQVTM and CDR2 is ANQGSEA. The CDR3 DNA reads as TGCAGCGCCTTCGCGGGGGCGGAGTGGCGTGAGCAGTTCTTC. Encoded protein: CSAFAGAEWREQFF.

This clone showed up many times. The V call is TRBV7-3, the J call TRBJ2-2; D not certain. Trimming took off 5 bases at V and 6 bases at J, with 13 bases between the two ends. This CDR3 has 14 residues. Germline values: CDR1 SGHTA, CDR2 FQGTGA. DNA of the CDR3: TGTGCCAGCAGCCCGAGGTTAGGTTCCGGGGAGCTGTTTTTT. Translated, it gives CASSPRLGSGELFF.

Points on this clone: The identical CDR3 is also encoded by other nucleotide sequences in the sample. V usage is TRBV18 and J usage is TRBJ1-2, with D possibly matching TRBD1 (5 bases). Germline V gene lookup returns CDR1 KGHSH and CDR2 LQKENI. V was pared by 0 bases and J by 0 bases, with 8 bases between. The CDR3 totals 15 residues. The CDR3 nucleotides read TGTGCCAGCTCACCACCGTCGGGGGCTAACTATGGCTACACCTTC. It yields the protein CASSPPSGANYGYTF.

This CDR3 reads CASSLSASGTADTQYF. The CDR3 DNA sequence: TGTGCCAGCAGCTTGTCGGCTAGCGGGACAGCAGATACGCAGTATTTT. The chain has TRBV5-4 and TRBJ2-3; TRBD2 matches at 9 bases. The ends lost 1 base at V and 4 bases at J; junction bases unmatched: 7. CDR3 length: 16 amino acids. Germline CDR1 SGHNT, CDR2 YYREEE (reference sequence).

Of note for this clone: Other nucleotide sequences from this sample produce the same CDR3. This sequence joins TRBV19 and TRBJ1-5; D ambiguous. Germline V gene data show CDR1 as LNHDA and CDR2 as SQIVND (reference sequence). The CDR3 loop spans 12 amino acids. Trimming left V 3 bases short and J 4 bases short, with 4 bases between. CDR3 DNA: TGTGCCAGTAGTATCTTAAATCAGCCCCAGCATTTT. Residues: CASSILNQPQHF.

On this clone: The identical CDR3 is also encoded by other nucleotide sequences in the sample. The chain recombines TRBV7-9 with TRBJ1-2; TRBD1 is a possible D gene (6 bases). Looked up from germline, CDR1 is SEHNR and CDR2 is FQNEAQ (reference sequence). The germline V and J ends were trimmed by 6 bases and 4 bases, with 12 bases remaining between them. This CDR3 comprises 13 residues. CDR3 protein: CASSPDRSYGYTF. For the CDR3, the DNA is TGTGCCAGCAGTCCGGACAGATCCTATGGCTACACCTTC.

The gene calls are TRBV18 and TRBJ1-6, with a weak D call TRBD1 (5 bases). The germline V gene has CDR1 KGHSH and CDR2 LQKENI. This CDR3 region has 14 residues. V was clipped by 8 bases and J by 4 bases, with 12 bases between them. The CDR3 spells CASRSGVYNSPLHF. The CDR3 DNA reads TGTGCCAGCCGATCGGGGGTATATAATTCACCCCTCCACTTT.

The chain joins TRBV7-2 to TRBJ2-1, with 13 bases matching TRBD2. This CDR3 has 15 amino acids. In germline, CDR1 is SGHTA, CDR2 FQGNSA. V lost 5 bases and J lost 7; bases outside the gene matches: 5. CDR3 loop: CASSPLAGGPNEQFF. CDR3 sequence (DNA): TGTGCCAGCAGCCCACTAGCGGGAGGGCCAAATGAGCAGTTCTTC. The whole variable domain, remainder taken from reference TRBV7-2 and TRBJ2-1, is GAGVSQSPSNKVTEKGKDVELRCDPISGHTALYWYRQSLGQGLEFLIYFQGNSAPDKSGLPSDRFSAERTGGSVSTLTIQRTQQEDSAVYLCASSPLAGGPNEQFFGPGTRLTVL.

The chain combines TRBV7-9 with TRBJ2-7; perhaps TRBD2 as D (6 bases). V shed 5 bases and J shed 3 bases, with 14 bases lying between them. There are 14 residues in the CDR3. Germline assignment: CDR1 SEHNR and CDR2 FQNEAQ (reference sequence). CDR3: CASSLSGVGYEQYF. Written as DNA, the CDR3 is TGTGCCAGCAGCCTTTCGGGGGTAGGCTACGAGCAGTACTTC.

CDR3 coding DNA: TGTGCCACCAGCAGAGATACAGGACCATACAATGAGCAGTTCTTC. It specifies CATSRDTGPYNEQFF. The chain combines TRBV15 with TRBJ2-1, with D possibly TRBD1 on 5 matching bases. This CDR3 is 15 amino acids long. Per the germline V gene, CDR1 is LNHNV and CDR2 is YYDKDF (reference sequence). V lost 0 bases and J lost 4, with 10 bases in between.

This sequence joins TRBV19 and TRBJ1-4; a possible D gene is TRBD1 (6 bases). V lost 6 bases, J lost 8 bases, and 19 bases lay in between. The germline V gene encodes CDR1 LNHDA and CDR2 SQIVND (reference sequence). The CDR3 consists of 15 residues. The CDR3 reads CASSDPGGAQEKLFF. The CDR3, as DNA: TGTGCCAGTAGCGACCCGGGGGGCGCACAGGAAAAACTGTTTTTT.

The chain carries TRBV2 and TRBJ2-5; 7 positions match TRBD2. CDR3 length equals 13 residues. J lost 5 bases, V lost 7 bases, and 7 bases had no gene match. CDR1 and CDR2 from the germline V gene are SNHLY and FYNNEI. The CDR3 sequence: CASMGGGRETQYF. The DNA of the CDR3 is TGTGCCAGCATGGGGGGGGGACGGGAGACCCAGTACTTC.

The V call is TRBV25-1, the J call TRBJ2-3; 9 positions match TRBD1. Germline V lookup: CDR1 MGHDK, CDR2 SYGVNS. J gave up 6 bases and V 3 bases, and 10 bases lay outside the gene matches. This CDR3 has 16 residues. The CDR3 sequence: CASSELGTGTGDTQYF. CDR3 nucleotide sequence: TGTGCCAGCAGTGAGTTGGGGACAGGGACAGGGGATACGCAGTATTTT.

The chain recombines TRBV6-1 with TRBJ1-1; D is undetermined. This CDR3 region has 10 residues. Trimming removed 6 bases at V and 5 bases at J, with 4 bases between. Germline CDR1 MNHNS, CDR2 SASEGT. CDR3 loop: CASRLTEAFF. CDR3 nucleotide sequence: TGTGCCAGCAGATTAACTGAAGCTTTCTTT.

The chain couples TRBV6-5 to TRBJ1-3; D is unclear. CDR3 length: 14 residues. Germline lookup yields CDR1 MNHEY and CDR2 SVGAGI. The V gene lost 5 bases and the J gene lost 2 bases, with 10 bases spanning the gap. The CDR3 DNA reads as TGTGCCAGCAGTCCTGGGAGGGCTGGAAACACCATATATTTT. This encodes CASSPGRAGNTIYF.

The chain carries TRBV28 and TRBJ2-3; perhaps TRBD1 as D (6 bases). CDR1 MDHEN and CDR2 SYDVKM come from the germline V gene. This CDR3 comprises 15 residues. V was shortened by 6 bases and J by 0 bases, with 13 bases between the two germline ends. CDR3 nucleotides: TGTGCCAGCAGAACACAGGGATCTAGCACAGATACGCAGTATTTT. Protein: CASRTQGSSTDTQYF.

Comments on this clone: Other DNA sequences within the sample encode an identical CDR3. This rearrangement joins TRBV5-1 to TRBJ1-1; no firm D call. CDR3 length: 13 amino acids. The V end was cut by 2 bases, the J end by 5 bases, with 10 bases between. Germline CDR1 and CDR2: SGHRS and YFSETQ. The CDR3 DNA reads TGCGCCAGCAGCTTCTCACGGGGAACTGAAGCTTTCTTT. It translates to CASSFSRGTEAFF.

On this clone: Relative to the germline gene, one junction end is altered; a read error may explain this. This chain connects TRBV7-9 to TRBJ2-7; TRBD1 matches 9 bases. The length of the CDR3 is 13 residues. Germline V lookup: CDR1 SEHNR, CDR2 FQNEAQ (reference sequence). The CDR3 DNA is TGTGCTAGCAGTACGGACAGGGGCAGCGAGCAGTACTTC. Amino acid sequence: CASSTDRGSEQYF.

The chain combines TRBV7-2 with TRBJ2-1; D possibly corresponds to TRBD2 (7 bases). This CDR3 has 15 amino acids. Germline V gene sequence: CDR1 SGHTA, CDR2 FQGNSA. Trimming took off 3 bases at V and 7 bases at J, with 16 bases between the two ends. CDR3 loop: CASSFKGGGWNEQFF. CDR3 nucleotides: TGTGCCAGCAGCTTCAAGGGGGGGGGCTGGAATGAGCAGTTCTTC.

This chain connects TRBV6-5 to TRBJ2-7; 9 nucleotides agree with TRBD2. The germline V gene encodes CDR1 MNHEY and CDR2 SVGAGI. CDR3 length: 14 amino acids. Trimming took 2 bases from V and 4 from J; bases not matched to a gene: 3. The CDR3 DNA reads TGTGCCAGCAGTTACCAGACTAGCGGATACGAGCAGTACTTC. Translation: CASSYQTSGYEQYF.

This chain links TRBV4-2 with TRBJ2-1; 13 bases line up with TRBD2. Losses at the gene ends were 1 base for V and 3 bases for J; bases not matched to a gene: 15. CDR1 is LGHNA, CDR2 YNFKEQ, per germline. This CDR3 comprises 21 residues. CDR3 bases: TGTGCCAGCAGCCAAGTTCTCTTAGGACTAGCGGGAGTGAGTAGCTACAATGAGCAGTTCTTC. Protein: CASSQVLLGLAGVSSYNEQFF.

The chain has TRBV20-1 and TRBJ2-5; D gene uncertain. The germline gives CDR1 DFQATT, CDR2 SNEGSKA (reference sequence). V dropped 4 bases and J dropped 5 bases, with 8 bases sitting between them. The CDR3 has 11 residues. CDR3 amino acids: CSAISGETQYF. CDR3 nucleotides: TGCAGTGCTATATCTGGGGAGACCCAGTACTTC.

This rearrangement joins TRBV15 to TRBJ2-1; D ambiguous. Trimming stripped 4 bases from V and 4 bases from J, with 17 bases between. CDR1 is LNHNV and CDR2 is YYDKDF in the germline V gene (reference sequence). The length of the CDR3 is 16 residues. CDR3 in DNA: TGTGCCACCAGCACTCGTTCGGAGTCCCCTTACAATGAGCAGTTCTTC. Translated: CATSTRSESPYNEQFF.

This chain joins TRBV19 and TRBJ2-7; 9 bases line up with TRBD1. This CDR3 has 16 residues. Germline V gene sequence: CDR1 LNHDA, CDR2 SQIVND (reference sequence). With 5 bases clipped from V and 3 bases from J, the junction kept 11 bases outside the gene matches. The CDR3 sequence: CASSGKGTGLDYEQYF. The DNA for the CDR3 is TGTGCCAGTAGTGGAAAAGGGACAGGGTTGGACTACGAGCAGTACTTC.

This clone was seen a few times. V is TRBV14 and J is TRBJ1-3; 9 bases fit TRBD1. The CDR3 totals 15 residues. Trimming at V came to 1 base and at J to 2 bases, leaving 0 bases not matched to a gene. CDR1 and CDR2 from the germline V gene are SGHDN and FVKESK. CDR3 DNA: TGTGCCAGCAGCCAAGGACAGGGGGCTGGAAACACCATATATTTT. Encoded protein: CASSQGQGAGNTIYF.

The chain couples TRBV4-1 to TRBJ1-2; TRBD1 might be the D (6 bases). CDR3 size: 15 residues. V dropped 2 bases and J dropped 3 bases, with 13 bases sitting between them. The V gene's germline CDR1 is MGHRA and CDR2 YSYEKL. The CDR3 spells CASSQPTGLDYGYTF. Written as DNA, the CDR3 is TGCGCCAGCAGCCAACCGACAGGTCTTGACTATGGCTACACCTTC.

This clone occurred a few times. Other DNA sequences in this sample translate to the same CDR3. CDR3 protein: CASSLQENTEAFF. Written as DNA, the CDR3 is TGTGCCAGCAGTCTCCAGGAGAACACTGAAGCTTTCTTT. The rearrangement joins TRBV7-3 to TRBJ1-1, with D unresolved. This CDR3 is 13 amino acids long. Germline CDR1 is SGHTA and CDR2 is FQGTGA. V shed 6 bases and J shed 1 base, with 9 bases lying between them. Filled out from reference TRBV7-3 and TRBJ1-1, the complete variable domain reads GAGVSQTPSNKVTEKGKYVELRCDPISGHTALYWYRQSLGQGPEFLIYFQGTGAADDSGLPNDRFFAVRPEGSVSTLKIQRTERGDSAVYLCASSLQENTEAFFGQGTRLTVV.

The V call is TRBV6-5, the J call TRBJ2-3; 10 bases line up with TRBD2. The CDR3 has 14 amino acids. Germline values: CDR1 MNHEY, CDR2 SVGAGI. V was clipped by 7 bases and J by 2 bases; unmatched bases: 3. The CDR3 bases are TGTGCCAGCAACGGACTAGCGGACACAGATACGCAGTATTTT. Translation gives CASNGLADTDTQYF.

Points on this clone: One end of the junction varies from germline; a read error may be responsible. The V and J genes are TRBV14 and TRBJ2-1; 8 bases are shared with TRBD2. CDR3 length: 14 residues. Germline lookup yields CDR1 SGHDN and CDR2 FVKESK. CDR3 in amino acids: CASSDIAGGNKQFF. CDR3 coding DNA: TGTGCCAGCAGCGACATTGCGGGGGGCAATAAGCAGTTCTTC.

The V and J genes are TRBV10-3 and TRBJ1-5, with D unresolved. Per germline, CDR1 ENHRY and CDR2 SYGVKD. This CDR3 comprises 14 residues. Trimming removed 6 bases from V and 2 bases from J, with 11 bases in between. The DNA of the CDR3 is TGTGCCATCAGCGATTCCCAGGGCAATCAGCCCCAGCATTTT. Translated, it gives CAISDSQGNQPQHF.